Sequencing of this T cell receptor beta chain was carried out in a study of blood T cell repertoires in COVID-19. Libraries were prepared by immunoSEQ multiplex PCR; TCRdb keeps only in-frame clonotypes and omits some of them. This sample yields around 99,000 clones, of which roughly 84% are seen a single time; approximately 4% belongs to the top ten. After removal of 4 bases from V and 2 bases from J, the junction contained 11 bases not matched to a gene. Per germline, CDR1 SGDLS and CDR2 YYNGEE. This CDR3 region has 16 residues. J is TRBJ1-1 and V is TRBV9; TRBD1 matches 7 bases. What was sequenced was peripheral blood. This receptor was obtained from a human donor in a cohort sampled during active COVID-19. The CDR3 here is CASSRTGARSNTEAFF. CDR3 bases: TGTGCCAGCAGCAGAACAGGGGCTCGAAGTAACACTGAAGCTTTCTTT.